A selection of T cell receptor beta chains follows, all from one sample in a study of T-cell reconstitution after alpha-beta-depleted transplantation in children. TCRdb fed the PCR reads into MiXCR, producing one record per CDR3 protein. In the table there are 640,000 or so distinct CDR3 sequences, roughly 15% of which are singletons. Source: PBMCs from the stem cell graft donor, taken from the stem cell graft. The receptors derive from a human donor who donated a stem cell graft to a child with acute myeloid leukemia. The CDR3 runs from the conserved cysteine through the conserved F or W. Each record gives: clone size, D gene, CDR3 length, J gene, V gene, CDR3 DNA, CDR3 protein. D genes are given only for firm matches. A row's size may be missing; if present it is once, few, many or a size class.

- | - | 14 | TRBJ1-4 | TRBV20-1 | TGCAGTGCTAGATCGACAGCCGGCGATGAAAAACTGTTTTTT | CSARSTAGDEKLFF
many | - | 15 | TRBJ2-5 | TRBV7-2 | TGTGCCAGCAGCTTGGGCATTCCGGGGCAAGAGACCCAGTACTTC | CASSLGIPGQETQYF
many | - | 13 | TRBJ2-1 | TRBV29-1 | TGCAGCGCCCGAGGGACGGACAACAATGAGCAGTTCTTC | CSARGTDNNEQFF
many | TRBD1 | 14 | TRBJ2-3 | TRBV29-1 | TGCAGCGTTCCAGACAGGGGCCCGTTGAATACGCAGTATTTT | CSVPDRGPLNTQYF
- | TRBD2 | 16 | TRBJ2-3 | TRBV4-2 | TGTGCCAGCAGCTTCAGTCGGGGGGGCAGCACAGATCCGCAGTATTTT | CASSFSRGGSTDPQYF
- | - | 13 | TRBJ1-2 | TRBV12-3/TRBV12-4 | TGTGCCAGCAGTTTCGGTCGGGGTTTTGGCTACACCTTC | CASSFGRGFGYTF
many | - | 15 | TRBJ2-5 | TRBV20-1 | TGCAGTGCTAGGTCGGCTCGGGGTCGCCAAGAGACCCAGTACTTC | CSARSARGRQETQYF
few | - | 13 | TRBJ1-5 | TRBV5-1 | TGCGCCAGCAGTATTACTAGCAATCAGCCCCAGCATTTT | CASSITSNQPQHF
many | - | 11 | TRBJ1-5 | TRBV20-1 | TGCAGTGCTAGCGGGGGGCAGCCCCAGCATTTT | CSASGGQPQHF
many | TRBD1 | 14 | TRBJ1-6 | TRBV20-1 | TGCAGTGCCAACACCGGGACAGGGAATTCACCCCTCCACTTT | CSANTGTGNSPLHF
- | - | 12 | TRBJ2-2 | TRBV29-1 | TGCAGCGCCCTCGACTCTCACGGGGAGCTGTTTTTT | CSALDSHGELFF
few | - | 13 | TRBJ1-2 | TRBV5-6 | TGTGCCAGCAGCTCAGAGCAGGGCTATGGCTACACCTTC | CASSSEQGYGYTF
few | - | 14 | TRBJ2-1 | TRBV13 | TGTGCCAGCAGTCGAATTGGGGCGCACAATGAGCAGTTCTTC | CASSRIGAHNEQFF
many | - | 16 | TRBJ1-2 | TRBV29-1 | TGCAGCGTTAAGAGCCCTGCCACAGCGGGGAGGACTGCCTACACCTTC | CSVKSPATAGRTAYTF
- | - | 15 | TRBJ2-7 | TRBV3-1 | TGTGCCAGCAGCCAAGATCGAGGACACCCCTACGAGCAGTACTTC | CASSQDRGHPYEQYF
many | - | 13 | TRBJ2-7 | TRBV6-2/TRBV6-3 | TGTGCCAGCAGTATTGTGGGGCGTCGCGAGCAGTACTTC | CASSIVGRREQYF
few | - | 13 | TRBJ1-4 | TRBV29-1 | TGCAGCGTTGAAGATCTACATGGTGAAAAACTGTTTTTT | CSVEDLHGEKLFF
few | TRBD1 | 17 | TRBJ2-7 | TRBV24-1 | TGTGCCACCAGTGATTTGCCGACAGGGGATAAGCCCTACGAGCAGTACTTC | CATSDLPTGDKPYEQYF
- | TRBD2 | 16 | TRBJ2-3 | TRBV12-3/TRBV12-4 | TGTGCCAGCAGCCTTACTCCCCGGGGGGTCACAGATACGCAGTATTTT | CASSLTPRGVTDTQYF
- | - | 14 | TRBJ1-4 | TRBV7-9 | TGTGCCAGCAGCTTTGGACAAGACCTCGACAAACTGTTTTTT | CASSFGQDLDKLFF
many | - | 14 | TRBJ1-1 | TRBV29-1 | TGCAGCGCTGGGCCCGACCCATTGAACACTGAAGCTTTCTTT | CSAGPDPLNTEAFF
few | TRBD1 | 14 | TRBJ1-6 | TRBV4-3 | TGCGCCAGCAGCCGACAGGGGGCTGATTCACCCCTCCACTTT | CASSRQGADSPLHF
many | - | 11 | TRBJ2-3 | TRBV24-1 | TGTGCCACCATGAGGGCAGATACGCAGTATTTT | CATMRADTQYF
- | - | 14 | TRBJ2-3 | TRBV5-1 | TGCGCCAGCAGCTTGGTTACAGGGTGGGATACGCAGTATTTT | CASSLVTGWDTQYF
few | - | 12 | TRBJ2-2 | TRBV20-1 | TGCAGTGCTGTGACTAGCACCGGGGAGCTGTTTTTT | CSAVTSTGELFF
- | TRBD1 | 16 | TRBJ1-1 | TRBV7-9 | TGTGCCAGCAGCACCCGGACAGGGAGATTTGGCACTGAAGCTTTCTTT | CASSTRTGRFGTEAFF
- | TRBD1 | 16 | TRBJ2-1 | TRBV5-1 | TGCGCCAGCAGCGCACCGGGACAGGAGGCGCTGAATGAGCAGTTCTTC | CASSAPGQEALNEQFF
- | - | 12 | TRBJ2-7 | TRBV5-1 | TGCGCCAGCAGCTTGGTATTTCAGGATCTACACTTC | CASSLVFQDLHF
- | TRBD2 | 15 | TRBJ2-1 | TRBV2 | TGTGCCAGCAGCGAAACTAGCGGGGGTTGGTATGAGCAGTTCTTC | CASSETSGGWYEQFF
few | - | 15 | TRBJ2-1 | TRBV7-9 | TGTGCCAGCAGCATTACCGACGGCTCCTACAATGAGCAGTTCTTC | CASSITDGSYNEQFF
- | - | 14 | TRBJ2-7 | TRBV6-1 | TGTGCCGCCACAAGCTACCCCTATAACTACGAGCAGTACTTC | CAATSYPYNYEQYF
many | - | 13 | TRBJ2-1 | TRBV5-1 | TGCGCCAGCAGCTTGTGGGATTACAATGAGCAGTTCTTC | CASSLWDYNEQFF
few | TRBD1 | 14 | TRBJ1-1 | TRBV7-9 | TGTGCCAGCAGCTCTGACAGGGTTGACACTGAAGCTTTCTTT | CASSSDRVDTEAFF
many | - | 14 | TRBJ2-7 | TRBV29-1 | TGCAGCGTTGAAGTTCCCGGGACTCGGTACGAGCAGTACTTC | CSVEVPGTRYEQYF
- | - | 12 | TRBJ1-1 | TRBV6-5 | TGTTCCAGCAGTTGGGTGAACACTGAAGCTTTCTTT | CSSSWVNTEAFF
many | - | 15 | TRBJ1-5 | TRBV4-3 | TGCGCCAGCAGCCAAGATAGGGACGGAAATCAGCCCCAGCATTTT | CASSQDRDGNQPQHF
many | - | 12 | TRBJ2-1 | TRBV29-1 | TGCAGCGTTGAAGAGCGGTCGAATGAGCAGTTCTTC | CSVEERSNEQFF
- | TRBD1 | 13 | TRBJ2-1 | TRBV20-1 | TGCAGTGCCAAAGGACAGGACCCATTAGTGCAGTTCTTC | CSAKGQDPLVQFF
- | - | 16 | TRBJ2-1 | TRBV24-1 | TGTGCCACCAGTGATTCCTGGACAGCGTCCTACAATGAGCAGTTCTTC | CATSDSWTASYNEQFF
- | - | 14 | TRBJ1-2 | TRBV11-2 | TGTGCCAGCAGCTTTATGTCCGTTGGGTATGGCTACACCTTC | CASSFMSVGYGYTF
many | - | 15 | TRBJ1-1 | TRBV20-1 | TGCAGTGCCTCGGACGGGGTGCGCTGGAACACTGAAGCTTTCTTT | CSASDGVRWNTEAFF
many | TRBD2 | 16 | TRBJ2-3 | TRBV20-1 | TGCAGTGCTAGGGGGCCCCTAGCGGGGAACACAGATACGCAGTATTTT | CSARGPLAGNTDTQYF
many | - | 16 | TRBJ2-5 | TRBV27 | TGTGCCAGCAGCCCCCTTCAAGCTGAGCGGAAAGAGACCCAGTACTTC | CASSPLQAERKETQYF
many | - | 15 | TRBJ2-5 | TRBV10-1 | TGCGCCAGCCGGCCGACCTCTCCAAAATGTTGGGCCCAGTACTTC | CASRPTSPKCWAQYF
- | - | 14 | TRBJ1-2 | TRBV7-9 | TGTGCCAGCAGCCCCGACGGCAGGGCGGATGGCTACACCTTC | CASSPDGRADGYTF
few | TRBD1 | 13 | TRBJ1-6 | TRBV24-1 | TGTGCCACCAGGGGGACAGGGGATTCACCCCTCCACTTT | CATRGTGDSPLHF
- | - | 15 | TRBJ2-1 | TRBV5-1 | TGCGCCAGCAGCTTGGGTGTCTGGGGCTACAATGAGCAGTTCTTC | CASSLGVWGYNEQFF
many | TRBD2 | 14 | TRBJ2-1 | TRBV20-1 | TGCAGTGCCCCACTAGCGGGGGGGCCTAGTGAGCAGTTCTTC | CSAPLAGGPSEQFF
- | - | 14 | TRBJ2-2 | TRBV4-2 | TGTGCCAGCAGCCAAGGCAGGAACACCGGGGAGCTGTTTTTT | CASSQGRNTGELFF
many | TRBD2 | 13 | TRBJ2-1 | TRBV20-1 | TGCAGTACTCCCCCAGCGGGGGTAGGTGAGCAGTTCTTC | CSTPPAGVGEQFF
- | - | 16 | TRBJ2-3 | TRBV12-3/TRBV12-4 | TGTGCCAGCAGTTTTACTGCAGGGAGGAACACAGATACGCAGTATTTT | CASSFTAGRNTDTQYF